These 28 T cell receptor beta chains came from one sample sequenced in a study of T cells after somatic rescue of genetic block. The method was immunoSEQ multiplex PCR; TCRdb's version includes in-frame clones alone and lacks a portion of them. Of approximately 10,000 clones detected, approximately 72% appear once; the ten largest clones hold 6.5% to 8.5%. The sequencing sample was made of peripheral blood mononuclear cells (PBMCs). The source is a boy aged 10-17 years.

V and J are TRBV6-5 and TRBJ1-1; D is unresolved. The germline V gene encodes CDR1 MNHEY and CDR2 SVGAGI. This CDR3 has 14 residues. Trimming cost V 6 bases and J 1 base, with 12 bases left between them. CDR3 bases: TGTGCCAGCAGGAAACAGTTGTCGAACACTGAAGCTTTCTTT. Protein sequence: CASRKQLSNTEAFF.

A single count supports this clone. DNA for the CDR3: TGCAGCGTTGACGGTCTCGGGATAACGCAGGGGGGCGCTTTCTTT. This sequence encodes CSVDGLGITQGGAFF. V gene TRBV29-1 combines with J gene TRBJ1-1; 7 nucleotides agree with TRBD1. This CDR3 has 15 amino acids. Germline assignment: CDR1 SQVTM and CDR2 ANQGSEA. V lost 3 bases, J lost 11 bases, and 18 bases stayed unmatched.

CDR3: CASSLDPASGANVLTF. The CDR3, as DNA: TGTGCCAGCAGTCTCGATCCCGCCTCTGGGGCCAACGTCCTGACTTTC. The rearrangement joins TRBV28 to TRBJ2-6, with D uncertain. Between the trimmed V and J ends, which lost 5 bases and 0 bases, there was a span of 11 bases. The CDR3 has 16 amino acids. The germline V gene encodes CDR1 MDHEN and CDR2 SYDVKM.

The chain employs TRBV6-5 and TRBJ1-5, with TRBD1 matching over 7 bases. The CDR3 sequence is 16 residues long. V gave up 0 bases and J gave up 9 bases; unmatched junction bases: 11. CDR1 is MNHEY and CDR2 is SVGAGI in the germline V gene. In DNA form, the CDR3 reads TGTGCCAGCAGTTACTCGATCCGGGACAGAGGATTGCCCCAGCATTTT. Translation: CASSYSIRDRGLPQHF.

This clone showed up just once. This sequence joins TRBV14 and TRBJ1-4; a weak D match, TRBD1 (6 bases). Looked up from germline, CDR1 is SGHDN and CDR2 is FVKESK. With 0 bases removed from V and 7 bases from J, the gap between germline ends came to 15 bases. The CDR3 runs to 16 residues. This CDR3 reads CASSQDRAGAGEKLFF. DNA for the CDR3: TGTGCCAGCAGCCAAGATCGGGCAGGGGCGGGTGAAAAACTGTTTTTT.

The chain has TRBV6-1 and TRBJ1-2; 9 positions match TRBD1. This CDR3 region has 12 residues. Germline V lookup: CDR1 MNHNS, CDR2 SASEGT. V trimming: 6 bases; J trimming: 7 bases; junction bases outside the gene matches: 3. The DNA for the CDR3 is TGTGCCAGCAGAGGGACAGGGACTGGCTACACCTTC. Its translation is CASRGTGTGYTF.

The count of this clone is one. CDR3 sequence: CASSLVVTGGAQNEQFF. CDR3 nucleotides: TGTGCCAGCAGCTTGGTAGTGACCGGGGGCGCCCAAAATGAGCAGTTCTTC. The rearrangement uses TRBV5-6 and TRBJ2-1, with D perhaps assigned TRBD1 or TRBD2 (6 bases each). V was trimmed by 0 bases and J by 7 bases, leaving 20 bases between them. CDR1 and CDR2 from the germline V gene are SGHDT and YYEEEE. CDR3 length: 17 residues.

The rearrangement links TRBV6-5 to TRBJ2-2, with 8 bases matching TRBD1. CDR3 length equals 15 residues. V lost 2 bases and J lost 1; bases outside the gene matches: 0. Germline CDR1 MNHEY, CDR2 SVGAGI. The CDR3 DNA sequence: TGTGCCAGCAGTTACGGACAGGGGAACACCGGGGAGCTGTTTTTT. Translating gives CASSYGQGNTGELFF.

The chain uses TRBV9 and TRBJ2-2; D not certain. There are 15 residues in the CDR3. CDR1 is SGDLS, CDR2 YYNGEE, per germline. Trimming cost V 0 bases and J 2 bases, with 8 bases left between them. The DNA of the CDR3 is TGTGCCAGCAGCGTAGTGGGCTCCAACACCGGGGAGCTGTTTTTT. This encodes CASSVVGSNTGELFF.

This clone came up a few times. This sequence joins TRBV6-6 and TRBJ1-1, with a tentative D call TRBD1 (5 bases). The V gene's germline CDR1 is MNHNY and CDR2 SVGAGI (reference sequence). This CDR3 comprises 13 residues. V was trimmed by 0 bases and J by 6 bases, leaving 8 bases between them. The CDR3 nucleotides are TGTGCCAGCAGTTACTCCCAGGGAGCTGAAGCTTTCTTT. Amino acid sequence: CASSYSQGAEAFF.

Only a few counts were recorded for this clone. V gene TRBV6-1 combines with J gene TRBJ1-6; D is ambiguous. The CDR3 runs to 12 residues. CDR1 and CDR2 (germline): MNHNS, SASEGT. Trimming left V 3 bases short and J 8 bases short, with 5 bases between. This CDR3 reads CASSDWDSPLHF. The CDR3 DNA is TGTGCCAGCAGTGATTGGGATTCACCCCTCCACTTT.

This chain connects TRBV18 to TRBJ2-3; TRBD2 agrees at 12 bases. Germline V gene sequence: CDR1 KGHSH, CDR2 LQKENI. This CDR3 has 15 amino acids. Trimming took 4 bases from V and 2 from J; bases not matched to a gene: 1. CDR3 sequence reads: CASSRTSGNTDTQYF. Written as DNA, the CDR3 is TGTGCCAGCTCACGGACTAGCGGGAACACAGATACGCAGTATTTT.

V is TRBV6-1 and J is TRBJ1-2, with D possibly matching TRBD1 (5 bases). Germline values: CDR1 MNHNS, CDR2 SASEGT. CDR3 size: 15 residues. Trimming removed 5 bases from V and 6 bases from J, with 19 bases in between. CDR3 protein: CASSTHRGTGDGYTF. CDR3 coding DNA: TGTGCCAGCAGTACACATCGGGGGACGGGGGATGGCTACACCTTC.

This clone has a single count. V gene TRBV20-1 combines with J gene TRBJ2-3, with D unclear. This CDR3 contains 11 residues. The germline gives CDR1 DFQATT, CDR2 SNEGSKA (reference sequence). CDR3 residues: CRTSLGNTQYF. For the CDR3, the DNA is TGCAGAACCTCTCTGGGGAATACGCAGTATTTT.

The DNA of the CDR3 is TGTGCCAGCACCCCCAGCGACCGCCCCTACGAGCAGTACTTC. This gives the protein CASTPSDRPYEQYF. The V gene is TRBV7-9, the J gene TRBJ2-7; no clear D. The CDR3 sequence is 14 residues long. V was shortened by 7 bases and J by 2 bases, with 15 bases between the two germline ends. Germline lookup yields CDR1 SEHNR and CDR2 FQNEAQ (reference sequence).

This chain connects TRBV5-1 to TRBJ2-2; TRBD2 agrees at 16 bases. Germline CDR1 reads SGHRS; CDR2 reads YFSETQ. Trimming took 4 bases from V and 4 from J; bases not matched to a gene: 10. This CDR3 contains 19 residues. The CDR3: CASSHAGTSGGGFTGELFF. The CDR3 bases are TGCGCCAGCAGCCACGCCGGGACTAGCGGGGGGGGCTTCACCGGGGAGCTGTTTTTT.

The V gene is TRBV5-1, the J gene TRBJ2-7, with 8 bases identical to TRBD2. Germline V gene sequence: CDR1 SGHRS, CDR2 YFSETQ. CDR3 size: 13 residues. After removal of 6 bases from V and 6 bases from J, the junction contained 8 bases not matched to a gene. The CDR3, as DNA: TGCGCCAGCACCCTGGCGGGGGGCCGCGAGCAGTACTTC. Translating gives CASTLAGGREQYF. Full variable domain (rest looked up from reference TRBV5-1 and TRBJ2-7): KAGVTQTPRYLIKTRGQQVTLSCSPISGHRSVSWYQQTPGQGLQFLFEYFSETQRNKGNFPGRFSGRQFSNSRSEMNVSTLELGDSALYLCASTLAGGREQYFGPGTRLTVT.

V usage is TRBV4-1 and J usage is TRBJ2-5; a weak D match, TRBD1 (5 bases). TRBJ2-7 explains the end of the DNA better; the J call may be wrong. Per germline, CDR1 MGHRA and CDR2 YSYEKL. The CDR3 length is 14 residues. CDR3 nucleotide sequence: TGCGCCAGCAGCCAAGAAGACAGACCCTACGAGCAGTACTTC. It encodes CASSQEDRPYEQYF.

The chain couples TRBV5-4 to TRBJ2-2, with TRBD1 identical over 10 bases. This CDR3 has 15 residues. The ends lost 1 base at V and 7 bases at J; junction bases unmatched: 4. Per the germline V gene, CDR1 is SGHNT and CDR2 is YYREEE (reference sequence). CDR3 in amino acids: CASSLPGTGVGELFF. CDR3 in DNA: TGTGCCAGCAGCTTGCCCGGGACAGGGGTCGGGGAGCTGTTTTTT.

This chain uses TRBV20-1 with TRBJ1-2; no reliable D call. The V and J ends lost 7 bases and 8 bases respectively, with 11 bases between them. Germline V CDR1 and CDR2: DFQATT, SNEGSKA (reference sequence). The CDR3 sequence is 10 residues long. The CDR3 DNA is TGCAGTGTTGATGGTTACGGCTACACCTTC. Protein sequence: CSVDGYGYTF.

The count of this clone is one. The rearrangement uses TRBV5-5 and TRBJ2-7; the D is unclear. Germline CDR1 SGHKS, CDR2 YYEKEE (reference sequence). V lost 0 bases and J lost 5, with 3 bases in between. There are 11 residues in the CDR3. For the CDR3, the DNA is TGTGCCAGCAGCTTGGGGCACGAGCAGTACTTC. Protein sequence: CASSLGHEQYF.

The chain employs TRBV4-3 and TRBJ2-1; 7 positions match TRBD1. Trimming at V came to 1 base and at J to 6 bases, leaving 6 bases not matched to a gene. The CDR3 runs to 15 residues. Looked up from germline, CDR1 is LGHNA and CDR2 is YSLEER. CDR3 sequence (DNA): TGCGCCAGCAGCCAAGGACCCGGGACAGTCAATGAGCAGTTCTTC. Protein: CASSQGPGTVNEQFF.

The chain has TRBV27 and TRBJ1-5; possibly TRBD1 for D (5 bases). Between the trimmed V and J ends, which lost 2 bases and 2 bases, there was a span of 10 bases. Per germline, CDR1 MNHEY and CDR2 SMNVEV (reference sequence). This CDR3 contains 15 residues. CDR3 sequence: CASSLIGVGNQPQHF. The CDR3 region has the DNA TGTGCCAGCAGTTTAATAGGGGTCGGCAATCAGCCCCAGCATTTT.

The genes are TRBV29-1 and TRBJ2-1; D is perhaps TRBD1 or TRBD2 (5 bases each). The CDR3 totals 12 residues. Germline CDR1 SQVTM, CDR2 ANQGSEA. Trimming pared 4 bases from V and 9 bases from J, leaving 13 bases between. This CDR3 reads CSVARGDFEQFF. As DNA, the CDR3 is TGCAGCGTTGCGAGGGGAGACTTTGAGCAGTTCTTC.

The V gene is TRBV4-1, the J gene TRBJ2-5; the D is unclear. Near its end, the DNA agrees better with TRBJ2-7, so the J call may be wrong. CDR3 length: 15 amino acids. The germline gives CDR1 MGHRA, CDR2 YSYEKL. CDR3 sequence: CASSQAALYSYEQYF. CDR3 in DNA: TGCGCCAGCAGCCAGGCAGCCTTGTATTCCTACGAGCAGTACTTC.

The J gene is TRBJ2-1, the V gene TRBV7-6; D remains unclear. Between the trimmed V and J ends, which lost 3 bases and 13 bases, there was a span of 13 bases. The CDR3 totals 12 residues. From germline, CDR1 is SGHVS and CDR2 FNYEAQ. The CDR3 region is CASSFVEGFQFF. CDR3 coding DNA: TGTGCCAGCAGCTTCGTCGAAGGTTTCCAGTTCTTC.

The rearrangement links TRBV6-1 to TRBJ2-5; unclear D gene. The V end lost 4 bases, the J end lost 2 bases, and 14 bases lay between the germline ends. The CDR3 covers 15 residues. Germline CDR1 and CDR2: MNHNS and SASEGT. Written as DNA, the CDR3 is TGTGCCAGCAGTGTGGGCAGTCGACCTCAAGAGACCCAGTACTTC. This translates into CASSVGSRPQETQYF.

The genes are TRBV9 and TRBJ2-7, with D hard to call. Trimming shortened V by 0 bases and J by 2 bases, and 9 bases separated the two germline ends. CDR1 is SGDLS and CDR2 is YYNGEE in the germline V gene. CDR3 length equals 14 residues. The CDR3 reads CASSVATLPYEQYF. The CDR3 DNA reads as TGTGCCAGCAGCGTAGCGACACTTCCCTACGAGCAGTACTTC.